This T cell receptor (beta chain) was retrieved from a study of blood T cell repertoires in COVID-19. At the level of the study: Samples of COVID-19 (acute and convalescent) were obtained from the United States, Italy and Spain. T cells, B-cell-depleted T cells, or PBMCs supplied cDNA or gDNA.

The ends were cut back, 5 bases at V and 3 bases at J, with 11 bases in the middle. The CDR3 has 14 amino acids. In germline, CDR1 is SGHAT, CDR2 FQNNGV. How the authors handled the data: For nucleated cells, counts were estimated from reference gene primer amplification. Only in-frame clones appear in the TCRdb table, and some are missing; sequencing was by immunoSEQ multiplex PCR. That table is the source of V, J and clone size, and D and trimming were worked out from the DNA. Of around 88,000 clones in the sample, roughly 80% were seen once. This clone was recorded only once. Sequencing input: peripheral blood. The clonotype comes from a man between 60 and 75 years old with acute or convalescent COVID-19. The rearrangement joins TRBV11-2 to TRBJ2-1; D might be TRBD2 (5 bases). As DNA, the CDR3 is TGTGCCAGCAGCCTTACAGCGGTCTACAATGAGCAGTTCTTC. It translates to CASSLTAVYNEQFF. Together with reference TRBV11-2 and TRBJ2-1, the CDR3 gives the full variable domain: EAGVAQSPRYKIIEKRQSVAFWCNPISGHATLYWYQQILGQGPKLLIQFQNNGVVDDSQLPKDRFSAERLKGVDSTLKIQPAKLEDSAVYLCASSLTAVYNEQFFGPGTRLTVL.